Listed below are T cell receptor beta chains from one sample, sequenced in a study of brain T cells in children with intractable seizures. The method was immunoSEQ multiplex PCR; TCRdb's version includes in-frame clones alone and lacks a portion of them. The repertoire holds 100,000 to 120,000 clones, with approximately 94% as singletons. The sample consisted of peripheral blood, taken at surgery. The source is a boy under two years old with hemimegalencephaly and intractable seizures. CDR3s include the opening cysteine and the closing phenylalanine or tryptophan. D genes are given only for firm matches.

D	V	J	CDR3	DNA
TRBD2	TRBV7-9	TRBJ2-7	CASSHLGLAGGGKYEQYF	TGTGCCAGCAGCCATCTAGGACTAGCGGGAGGGGGGAAATACGAGCAGTACTTC
NA	TRBV19	TRBJ1-5	CASGRAHNQPQHF	TGTGCCAGTGGCCGGGCCCACAATCAGCCCCAGCATTTT
NA	TRBV4-2	TRBJ2-3	CASSQVTQEDTQYF	TGTGCCAGCAGCCAAGTTACCCAGGAAGATACGCAGTATTTT
TRBD2	TRBV5-4	TRBJ2-1	CASSSGLGNEQFF	TGTGCCAGCAGCTCGGGACTAGGCAATGAGCAGTTCTTC
NA	TRBV19	TRBJ1-2	CASSIGSVVGYTF	TGTGCCAGTAGTATAGGGTCAGTGGTGGGCTACACCTTC
TRBD2	TRBV2	TRBJ2-5	CASRNPGLAGGETQYF	TGTGCCAGCAGGAACCCGGGACTAGCGGGAGGGGAGACCCAGTACTTC
NA	TRBV10-3	TRBJ2-2	CAISESWAGELFF	TGTGCCATCAGTGAGTCTTGGGCCGGGGAGCTGTTTTTT
NA	TRBV19	TRBJ2-7	CASSPGGHYEQYF	TGTGCCAGTAGTCCCGGGGGACACTACGAGCAGTACTTC
NA	TRBV27	TRBJ2-7	CASSSPTSAGRQRLEQYF	TGTGCCAGCAGTTCCCCGACGTCGGCGGGAAGGCAGCGGCTCGAGCAGTACTTC
TRBD1	TRBV7-8	TRBJ1-1	CASSQGGQGGTEAFF	TGTGCCAGCAGCCAGGGGGGACAGGGGGGCACTGAAGCTTTCTTT
TRBD1	TRBV5-5	TRBJ1-5	CASSPRTGPWRDQPQHF	TGTGCCAGCAGCCCTCGGACAGGCCCGTGGCGGGATCAGCCCCAGCATTTT
NA	TRBV6-5	TRBJ1-1	CASRQTLLNTEAFF	TGTGCCAGCAGGCAGACACTACTGAACACTGAAGCTTTCTTT
TRBD2	TRBV27	TRBJ2-7	CASSLSAGGAYEQYF	TGTGCCAGCAGTTTATCGGCGGGAGGCGCCTACGAGCAGTACTTC
TRBD1	TRBV5-1	TRBJ2-7	CASSLGWDSSYEQYF	TGCGCCAGCAGCTTGGGTTGGGACAGTTCCTACGAGCAGTACTTC
TRBD1	TRBV28	TRBJ1-2	CASRTGQGALYGYTF	TGTGCCAGCAGGACCGGACAGGGGGCCCTCTATGGCTACACCTTC
TRBD2	TRBV11-2	TRBJ2-3	CASSLLAGADTQYF	TGTGCCAGCAGCTTACTAGCGGGAGCCGATACGCAGTATTTT